The sequence of this T cell receptor beta chain was determined in a study of CD8 T cells in ankylosing spondylitis. Study conclusions and caveats: Disease-associated clonotypes exhibited CD8+ identity and were relatively infrequent in peripheral blood. A motif of seven or eight highly homologous TCR beta variants was seen as apparently characteristic of ankylosing spondylitis blood. Disease-linked clones reportedly concentrated significantly in matched ankylosing spondylitis synovial fluid.

In its sample, this clonotype was seen many times. Antigen: not known. Molecular-barcoded quantitative 5'-RACE produced these TCR beta libraries. Each CDR3 protein is one row after TCRdb ran MiXCR on the 5' RACE reads. The sample has about 500,000 distinct CDR3 sequences, about 5.2% seen once; the top ten hold around 3.4%. The specimen sequenced was blood, either unsorted or a sorted T cell fraction (not recorded which). The receptor's source is a male donor with ankylosing spondylitis.

CDR3 in DNA: TGTGCCAGTTCTTTACAGGTAATGACTGAAGCTTTCTTT. The encoded protein is CASSLQVMTEAFF. V and J are TRBV7-9 and TRBJ1-1; tentatively, D is TRBD1 (5 bases). V dropped 9 bases and J dropped 5 bases, with 16 bases sitting between them. CDR1 and CDR2 from the germline V gene are SEHNR and FQNEAQ (reference sequence). This CDR3 has 13 residues. The whole variable domain, remainder taken from reference TRBV7-9 and TRBJ1-1, is DTGVSQNPRHKITKRGQNVTFRCDPISEHNRLYWYRQTLGQGPEFLTYFQNEAQLEKSRLLSDRFSAERPKGSFSTLEIQRTEQGDSAMYLCASSLQVMTEAFFGQGTRLTVV.